A single sample is the source of the 17 T cell receptor beta chains below, sequenced in a study of blood T cell repertoires in COVID-19. The data were produced by immunoSEQ multiplex PCR, yet TCRdb's version contains in-frame clones alone and is incomplete. The table shows hundreds of thousands of clones, with around 85% occurring only once. The specimen was PBMCs or T cells enriched from blood (not recorded which). The receptors were sampled from a woman aged 30 to 39 who had been exposed to COVID-19.

This clone was detected only once. The rearrangement links TRBV2 to TRBJ2-4; D is perhaps TRBD2 (7 bases). Germline V gives CDR1 SNHLY, CDR2 FYNNEI. The CDR3 sequence is 15 residues long. V lost 1 base and J lost 6, with 13 bases in between. CDR3 coding DNA: TGTGCCAGCAGTGAAGTAGGGGGGGCCCTAAACATTCAGTACTTC. Translation gives CASSEVGGALNIQYF.

The gene calls are TRBV9 and TRBJ2-4, with 8 bases aligning to TRBD1. The CDR3 is made up of 16 amino acids. The germline CDR1 and CDR2 sequences are SGDLS and YYNGEE. Losses at the gene ends were 3 bases for V and 1 base for J; bases not matched to a gene: 6. The CDR3 DNA follows: TGTGCCAGCAGCGGGGGACAGGATGGGGCCAAAAACATTCAGTACTTC. Translation: CASSGGQDGAKNIQYF.

The chain joins TRBV5-4 to TRBJ2-5; D is perhaps TRBD2 (5 bases). The V end lost 6 bases, the J end lost 1 base, and 16 bases lay between the germline ends. This CDR3 is 15 amino acids long. CDR1 is SGHNT and CDR2 is YYREEE in the germline V gene (reference sequence). The CDR3 here is CASKPNRGSQETQYF. CDR3 nucleotides: TGTGCCAGCAAACCAAATAGAGGGTCCCAAGAGACCCAGTACTTC.

The rearrangement links TRBV7-8 to TRBJ2-1, with TRBD2 matching 9 bases. The V gene end was trimmed by 3 bases and the J gene end by 0 bases; junction bases not matched to a gene: 15. The length of the CDR3 is 20 residues. The V gene's germline CDR1 is SGHVS and CDR2 FQNEAQ. CDR3 loop: CASSLISSGTEVYSYNEQFF. CDR3 in DNA: TGTGCCAGCAGCTTGATTTCTAGCGGGACAGAAGTTTACTCCTACAATGAGCAGTTCTTC.

V is TRBV5-1 and J is TRBJ2-6, with a weak D call TRBD1 (6 bases). The V gene lost 4 bases and the J gene lost 4 bases, with 12 bases spanning the gap. Germline V lookup: CDR1 SGHRS, CDR2 YFSETQ. This CDR3 has 15 residues. CDR3 loop: CASSEQGSGANVLTF. DNA for the CDR3: TGCGCCAGCAGCGAGCAGGGGTCCGGGGCCAACGTCCTGACTTTC.

The V call is TRBV19, the J call TRBJ2-1, with TRBD2 as a possible D gene (6 bases). Trimming took off 4 bases at V and 5 bases at J, with 15 bases between the two ends. Germline CDR1 is LNHDA and CDR2 is SQIVND (reference sequence). The CDR3 runs to 15 residues. CDR3 nucleotides: TGTGCCAGTAGTACGGCCGCGGGGTGGAACAATGAGCAGTTCTTC. It codes for CASSTAAGWNNEQFF.

This clone is a singleton in its sample. An end of the junction differs from the germline gene, which may be a read error. This sequence joins TRBV7-2 and TRBJ2-1; the D gene is possibly TRBD2 (5 bases). The CDR3 loop spans 12 amino acids. Per the germline V gene, CDR1 is SGHTA and CDR2 is FQGNSA. The CDR3 DNA follows: TGTGCCAGCAGCCAGACTATCAATCAGCAGTTCTTC. Translated, it gives CASSQTINQQFF.

In this sample, this clone turned up a few times. For the CDR3, the DNA is TGTGCCAGCAGTGAAGATAGACTTCATGAGCAGTTCTTC. Encoded protein: CASSEDRLHEQFF. The rearrangement links TRBV2 to TRBJ2-1; no clear D. Between the trimmed V and J ends, which lost 1 base and 8 bases, there was a span of 9 bases. Germline CDR1 is SNHLY and CDR2 is FYNNEI. The CDR3 spans 13 residues.

The chain joins TRBV9 to TRBJ1-3, with D uncertain. The germline gives CDR1 SGDLS, CDR2 YYNGEE. With 0 bases removed from V and 0 bases from J, the gap between germline ends came to 7 bases. CDR3 size: 15 residues. CDR3 in amino acids: CASSVGRSSGNTIYF. The CDR3 region has the DNA TGTGCCAGCAGCGTAGGGAGGAGCTCTGGAAACACCATATATTTT.

This chain links TRBV28 with TRBJ1-2; D perhaps matches TRBD1 (5 bases). This CDR3 contains 15 residues. V was clipped by 6 bases and J by 5 bases, with 19 bases between them. The germline CDR1 and CDR2 sequences are MDHEN and SYDVKM. The CDR3 DNA follows: TGTGCCAGCAGCCCCGGGGGGGGTATTATGTATGGCTACACCTTC. Protein product: CASSPGGGIMYGYTF.

The chain links TRBV6-4 to TRBJ2-3; maybe TRBD2 (6 bases). The CDR3 runs to 17 residues. Germline CDR1 MRHNA, CDR2 SNTAGT. Trimming removed 2 bases from V and 1 base from J, with 16 bases in between. CDR3 residues: CASSDIFPASGTDTQYF. The CDR3, as DNA: TGTGCCAGCAGTGACATATTTCCTGCTAGCGGCACAGATACGCAGTATTTT.

V gene TRBV3-1 (or the pseudogene TRBV3-2) combines with J gene TRBJ2-2; the match to TRBD1 covers 7 bases. CDR1 and CDR2 from the germline V gene are LGHDT and YNNKEL (reference sequence). V was pared by 6 bases and J by 7 bases, with 5 bases of the junction left unmatched. The CDR3 has 13 residues. The CDR3 reads CASRPNRGGELFF. CDR3 bases: TGTGCCAGCAGGCCCAACAGGGGCGGGGAGCTGTTTTTT.

Concerning this clone: The sample carries other DNA sequences with the same CDR3. The rearrangement uses TRBV30 and TRBJ2-5; no reliable D call. This CDR3 is 10 amino acids long. Germline CDR1 GTSNPN, CDR2 SVGIG (reference sequence). Trimming cost V 2 bases and J 4 bases, with 2 bases left between them. The CDR3 loop reads CAWSRETQYF. The CDR3 nucleotides are TGTGCCTGGAGTCGAGAGACCCAGTACTTC.

The gene calls are TRBV28 and TRBJ1-2; 7 bases agree with TRBD1. This CDR3 region has 16 residues. Germline V gives CDR1 MDHEN, CDR2 SYDVKM. The ends lost 6 bases at V and 4 bases at J; junction bases unmatched: 14. The CDR3 DNA reads as TGTGCCAGCAGCATACCGGGACAGAACCTTTTCTATGGCTACACCTTC. This gives the protein CASSIPGQNLFYGYTF.

This rearrangement joins TRBV9 to TRBJ2-3; D perhaps matches TRBD2 (6 bases). Germline CDR1 reads SGDLS; CDR2 reads YYNGEE. There are 16 residues in the CDR3. Trimming left V 4 bases short and J 3 bases short, with 18 bases between. The DNA for the CDR3 is TGTGCCAGCAGCTTAGGACTAATGGGTTTGACAGATACGCAGTATTTT. Amino acid sequence: CASSLGLMGLTDTQYF.

This chain links TRBV27 with TRBJ2-5, with TRBD2 matching 11 bases. The CDR3 is made up of 15 amino acids. The J segment lost 5 bases and the V segment lost 2 bases, leaving 4 bases of the junction unmatched. Looked up from germline, CDR1 is MNHEY and CDR2 is SMNVEV (reference sequence). CDR3 protein: CASSLRLAGTETQYF. CDR3 DNA sequence: TGTGCCAGCAGTTTAAGACTAGCGGGAACGGAGACCCAGTACTTC.

The chain combines TRBV10-3 with TRBJ1-3; no clear D gene. V lost 2 bases, J lost 4 bases, and 15 bases lay in between. Germline V gene lookup returns CDR1 ENHRY and CDR2 SYGVKD. The CDR3 is 16 amino acids. The CDR3 DNA sequence: TGTGCCATCAGTGAGCATCCCCCTACGGTAGGAAACACCATATATTTT. Amino acids: CAISEHPPTVGNTIYF.